This T cell receptor beta chain was captured in a study of blood T cell repertoires in COVID-19. Enrollment of patients from Seattle took place during active infection, with longitudinal follow-up. Per the germline V gene, CDR1 is LGHNA and CDR2 is YSLEER. This CDR3 has 17 amino acids. V dropped 2 bases and J dropped 1; count of bases not matched to a gene: 8. In the study's own analysis: Researchers report that nucleated cell counts were estimated from reference gene primer amplification. Repertoires were generated with immunoSEQ multiplex PCR, while TCRdb's copy carries only in-frame clones and drops some. That table furnishes V, J and clone size, whereas the DNA furnished D and trimming. The sample shows about 120,000 clones, nearly 90% of them seen only once.

This receptor was taken from a woman aged 60-70 years with COVID-19, enrolled during active disease. The rearrangement joins TRBV4-3 to TRBJ1-1, with 9 nucleotides matching TRBD1. Sequences were obtained from peripheral blood. CDR3 nucleotides: TGCGCCAGCAGCCAAACCTACAGGGGGCTGGCGAACACTGAAGCTTTCTTT. Translating it yields CASSQTYRGLANTEAFF.